This T cell receptor beta chain comes out of a study of T cell repertoires in cytomegalovirus infection. General study results and limits: In two of eight donors, the top clonotype was HLA-C-restricted CMV-specific.

This clonotype has just a few counts. As yet, its antigen is unknown. From germline, CDR1 is SGHTA and CDR2 FQGNSA. The CDR3 spans 16 residues. V lost 1 base, J lost 2 bases, and 5 bases stayed unmatched. TCRdb reprocessed the reads with MiXCR, giving one entry per CDR3 protein. There are 680,000 or so distinct CDR3 sequences in the sample; approximately 40% occur only once, and 2.8% lies in the top ten. The chain is built from TRBV7-2 and TRBJ2-5; 9 bases fit TRBD2. Sequencing input: PBMCs. This receptor was identified in a human donor in good health (CMV status not recorded). Some clones in this sample may be carry-over from other donors' samples. The CDR3 reads CASSLVTTSGQETQYF. The CDR3 bases are TGTGCCAGCAGCTTAGTCACCACTAGCGGGCAAGAGACCCAGTACTTC.